A selection of T cell receptor beta chains follows, all from one sample in a study of blood T cell repertoires in COVID-19. TCRdb's table, derived via immunoSEQ multiplex PCR, lists solely in-frame clones and lacks some. The table has 30,000 to 35,000 clones, roughly 85% seen once. The sequenced material came from peripheral blood. These receptors were taken from a man older than 75 with active COVID-19. CDR3s include the opening cysteine and the closing phenylalanine or tryptophan. D genes are given only for firm matches. Clone size is not always given. Where it is, it says once, few, many or a class for expanded clones.

J gene: TRBJ2-3; clone size: .; D gene: TRBD2; V gene: TRBV3-1/TRBV3-2; CDR3 DNA: TGTGCCAGCAGCCATAGCGGGGGCCGCAGAGATACGCAGTATTTT; CDR3 protein: CASSHSGGRRDTQYF
J gene: TRBJ1-6; clone size: few; D gene: .; V gene: TRBV5-5; CDR3 DNA: TGTGCCAGCAGCTTGTTTGGGGGCCCGGGTAATTCACCCCTCCACTTT; CDR3 protein: CASSLFGGPGNSPLHF
J gene: TRBJ2-3; clone size: once; D gene: .; V gene: TRBV7-3; CDR3 DNA: TGTGCCAGCAGCTCCGGAGGCTCCACAGATACGCAGTATTTT; CDR3 protein: CASSSGGSTDTQYF
J gene: TRBJ2-3; clone size: .; D gene: TRBD2; V gene: TRBV2; CDR3 DNA: TGTGCCAGCCACGGGGCTAGCGGGGGCCGGAGCACAGATACGCAGTATTTT; CDR3 protein: CASHGASGGRSTDTQYF
J gene: TRBJ1-6; clone size: .; D gene: .; V gene: TRBV5-6; CDR3 DNA: TGTGCCAGCAGCTCAAATTCACCCCTCCACTTT; CDR3 protein: CASSSNSPLHF
J gene: TRBJ2-7; clone size: .; D gene: .; V gene: TRBV6-5; CDR3 DNA: TGTGCCAGCAGTTACTCCGGAGGGACGGGCGAGCAGTACTTC; CDR3 protein: CASSYSGGTGEQYF
J gene: TRBJ2-7; clone size: .; D gene: .; V gene: TRBV6-2/TRBV6-3; CDR3 DNA: TGTGCCAGCAGTTACTCGGTGGAGAAGTCCTACGAGCAGTACTTC; CDR3 protein: CASSYSVEKSYEQYF
J gene: TRBJ1-1; clone size: .; D gene: TRBD1; V gene: TRBV5-4; CDR3 DNA: TGTGCCAGCAGCTTGCCCGGACAGGGAGGCACTGAAGCTTTCTTT; CDR3 protein: CASSLPGQGGTEAFF
J gene: TRBJ2-2; clone size: .; D gene: .; V gene: TRBV7-3; CDR3 DNA: TGTGCCAGCAGCTTAATCGGGACCGGGGAGCTGTTTTTT; CDR3 protein: CASSLIGTGELFF
J gene: TRBJ1-4; clone size: once; D gene: .; V gene: TRBV7-3; CDR3 DNA: TGTGCCAGCAGCTTAACGAGAAATGAAAAACTGTTTTTT; CDR3 protein: CASSLTRNEKLFF
J gene: TRBJ1-2; clone size: .; D gene: TRBD1; V gene: TRBV2; CDR3 DNA: TGTGCCAGCACCACCGACAGGGGTGGCTACACCTTC; CDR3 protein: CASTTDRGGYTF
J gene: TRBJ2-7; clone size: .; D gene: .; V gene: TRBV5-6; CDR3 DNA: TGTGCCAGCAGCTTCAGGGTTAATCCCTACGAGCAGCACTTC; CDR3 protein: CASSFRVNPYEQHF
J gene: TRBJ1-2; clone size: .; D gene: .; V gene: TRBV5-6; CDR3 DNA: TGTGCCAGCTCCCGGGGGGAGAGGCTATATGGCTACACCTTC; CDR3 protein: CASSRGERLYGYTF
J gene: TRBJ1-1; clone size: .; D gene: TRBD1; V gene: TRBV4-3; CDR3 DNA: TGCGCCAGCAGCCAAGGACAGGGGATAGGACTGAACACTGAAGCTTTCTTT; CDR3 protein: CASSQGQGIGLNTEAFF
J gene: TRBJ2-2; clone size: .; D gene: TRBD1; V gene: TRBV7-9; CDR3 DNA: TGTGCCAGCAGCGAGCAGGGGGCGGGTTTCCAGCCCGGTCCCGGGGAGCTGTTTTTT; CDR3 protein: CASSEQGAGFQPGPGELFF
J gene: TRBJ1-2; clone size: .; D gene: .; V gene: TRBV6-5; CDR3 DNA: TGTGCCAGCAGCCCACAGCAACCTTATGGCTACACCTTC; CDR3 protein: CASSPQQPYGYTF
J gene: TRBJ2-7; clone size: medium-sized; D gene: TRBD1; V gene: TRBV4-1; CDR3 DNA: TGCGCCAGCAGCCACGGGACAGCCTACGAGCAGTACTTC; CDR3 protein: CASSHGTAYEQYF
J gene: TRBJ1-1; clone size: .; D gene: .; V gene: TRBV28; CDR3 DNA: TGTGCCAGCAGTTTATTGGACAGTTTGAACACTGAAGCTTTCTTT; CDR3 protein: CASSLLDSLNTEAFF